The T cell receptor (beta chain) described here comes from a study of T cell responses to AZD1222 COVID-19 vaccine. Sequenced by immunoSEQ multiplex PCR; TCRdb stores in-frame clones only, minus some. Here the sample spans over 150,000 clones, 94% being singletons. The germline V gene encodes CDR1 SGDLS and CDR2 YYNGEE. V lost 1 base to trimming and J lost 10 bases, with 9 bases between them. The CDR3 covers 13 residues. Concerning this clone: Its antigen is undetermined.

Overall study findings and caveats: Rises in breadth and depth of Spike-specific TCRs came after two AZD1222 doses. Scientists sampled the repertoires only once the peak T cell response had passed.

The chain joins TRBV9 to TRBJ1-6; D is ambiguous. This receptor was identified in an adult who received the AZD1222 COVID-19 vaccine. The source was peripheral blood, collected 28 days after the second AZD1222 dose. The CDR3 DNA reads TGTGCCAGCAGCGTACGGTGGGAGTCACCCCTCCACTTT. Translated, it gives CASSVRWESPLHF.